These 16 T cell receptor beta chains originate from one sample sequenced in a study of beta chain features in type 1 diabetes. Expressed TCRB transcripts were sequenced because the isolated RNA had all been reverse transcribed beforehand. Clones were read by immunoSEQ multiplex PCR, and TCRdb kept only the in-frame ones, dropping some. Of around 180,000 clones listed, under 9.5% are singletons. Study results and caveats: Moderate yet significant TCRB CDR3 shortening was seen in Type 1 diabetes patients in all four CD4+ subsets.

Their specific antigens are unknown. The sample taken for sequencing was central memory CD4+ T cells from blood. All receptors derive from a man aged 18 to 30 with type 1 diabetes.

The chain employs TRBV5-6 and TRBJ1-5; 9 nucleotides line up with TRBD1. CDR1 is SGHDT, CDR2 YYEEEE, per germline. Trimming cost V 2 bases and J 0 bases; bases outside gene matches: 3. The CDR3 totals 16 residues. The CDR3: CASSFSGQGSNQPQHF. In DNA form, the CDR3 reads TGTGCCAGCAGCTTCTCGGGACAGGGTAGCAATCAGCCCCAGCATTTT.

CDR3 in amino acids: CASSWTVRGPEAFF. CDR3 bases: TGTGCCAGCAGTTGGACAGTCCGAGGGCCTGAAGCTTTCTTT. This chain uses TRBV27 with TRBJ1-1, with D possibly TRBD1 on 6 matching bases. The V end lost 4 bases, the J end lost 6 bases, and 15 bases lay between the germline ends. The CDR3 spans 14 residues. Germline values: CDR1 MNHEY, CDR2 SMNVEV (reference sequence).

This clone was counted only a few times. This chain links TRBV18 with TRBJ2-5; 9 nucleotides match TRBD1. The DNA end favors TRBJ2-7, so the J call may be wrong. CDR1 is KGHSH, CDR2 LQKENI, per germline. This CDR3 comprises 14 residues. The CDR3 region is CASSPRQGGYEQYF. The DNA for the CDR3 is TGTGCCAGCTCACCTCGACAGGGGGGGTACGAGCAGTACTTC.

J is TRBJ1-2 and V is TRBV28; TRBD1 matches at 9 bases. V lost 6 bases and J lost 9; bases outside the gene matches: 5. The CDR3 extends over 12 amino acids. Germline-derived CDR1 and CDR2 are MDHEN and SYDVKM. CDR3 loop: CASSSDRGSYTF. The CDR3 DNA is TGTGCCAGCAGCTCGGACAGGGGTAGCTACACCTTC.

This clone was seen more than once but under ten times. This same CDR3 is encoded by further DNA sequences in the sample. The V gene is TRBV9, the J gene TRBJ2-3; 10 bases line up with TRBD2. The V and J ends lost 0 bases and 6 bases, in that order; junction bases with no gene match: 1. Germline V gene lookup returns CDR1 SGDLS and CDR2 YYNGEE. CDR3 length equals 14 residues. CDR3 region: CASSVELAGDTQYF. The CDR3, as DNA: TGTGCCAGCAGCGTAGAACTAGCGGGGGATACGCAGTATTTT.

This clone was recorded many times. The rearrangement joins TRBV7-9 to TRBJ1-2; 7 bases are a match to TRBD1. The CDR3 covers 15 residues. The germline V gene has CDR1 SEHNR and CDR2 FQNEAQ (reference sequence). Trimming took 5 bases from V and 2 from J; bases not matched to a gene: 8. This CDR3 reads CASSTQPGQNYGYTF. CDR3 coding DNA: TGTGCCAGCAGCACACAGCCGGGACAGAACTATGGCTACACCTTC.

This clone was seen more than once but under ten times. The chain is built from TRBV5-1 and TRBJ2-1, with TRBD2 matching 10 bases. With 0 bases clipped from V and 5 bases from J, the junction kept 5 bases outside the gene matches. CDR1 SGHRS and CDR2 YFSETQ come from the germline V gene. The CDR3 extends over 16 amino acids. The CDR3 loop reads CASSLAGGLAHNEQFF. CDR3 bases: TGCGCCAGCAGCTTGGCCGGGGGACTAGCGCACAATGAGCAGTTCTTC.

This clone has just a few counts. The chain joins TRBV5-6 to TRBJ2-7, with 8 bases matching TRBD1. The CDR3 is made up of 13 amino acids. J was trimmed by 2 bases and V by 5 bases; bases with no gene match: 3. Per the germline V gene, CDR1 is SGHDT and CDR2 is YYEEEE. The CDR3 region has the DNA TGTGCCAGCAGTATACAGGGGGCCTACGAGCAGTACTTC. It specifies CASSIQGAYEQYF.

The chain recombines TRBV30 with TRBJ2-4; TRBD1 aligns across 7 bases. Germline CDR1 and CDR2: GTSNPN and SVGIG (reference sequence). V shed 1 base, J shed 1 base, and the junction held 7 bases outside the gene matches. CDR3 length equals 16 residues. The DNA for the CDR3 is TGTGCCTGGAGTGACGGCAGACAGGGCGCCAAAAACATTCAGTACTTC. It translates to CAWSDGRQGAKNIQYF.

This chain connects TRBV5-5 to TRBJ2-7, with 9 bases that match TRBD1. This CDR3 spans 15 amino acids. V lost 3 bases, J lost 3 bases, and 7 bases stayed unmatched. CDR1 and CDR2 (germline): SGHKS, YYEKEE (reference sequence). CDR3 bases: TGTGCCAGCAGCTACCACCGGGACAGGGTCTACGAGCAGTACTTC. Translation gives CASSYHRDRVYEQYF.

This chain connects TRBV6-5 to TRBJ2-2; the D is unclear. V lost 2 bases and J lost 7, with 5 bases in between. There are 12 residues in the CDR3. The V gene's germline CDR1 is MNHEY and CDR2 SVGAGI. The DNA for the CDR3 is TGTGCCAGCAGTTACCTCGGCGGGGAGCTGTTTTTT. Residues: CASSYLGGELFF.

The chain combines TRBV9 with TRBJ1-5, with D hard to call. Per germline, CDR1 SGDLS and CDR2 YYNGEE. Between the trimmed V and J ends, which lost 10 bases and 0 bases, there was a span of 26 bases. The CDR3 is 18 amino acids. Here the CDR3 reads CAGANKEGNQLSNQPQHF. The DNA of the CDR3 is TGTGCCGGCGCCAACAAGGAGGGTAATCAACTTAGCAATCAGCCCCAGCATTTT.

CDR3 in DNA: TGTGCCACCAGCACGGGAGGTCGGAACATTCAGTACTTC. Residues: CATSTGGRNIQYF. V and J are TRBV15 and TRBJ2-4, with TRBD2 matching 7 bases. Trimming removed 4 bases from V and 7 bases from J; junction bases left unmatched: 4. The germline gives CDR1 LNHNV, CDR2 YYDKDF (reference sequence). The CDR3 consists of 13 residues.

This clone was counted ten times or more. The CDR3 DNA follows: TGTGCCAGCAGCCCAACCCGGAGTCTCTACGAGCAGTACTTC. It codes for CASSPTRSLYEQYF. This chain joins TRBV7-2 and TRBJ2-7; no clear D. Per the germline V gene, CDR1 is SGHTA and CDR2 is FQGNSA. The CDR3 spans 14 residues. The V end lost 5 bases, the J end lost 3 bases, and 14 bases lay between the germline ends. The complete variable domain, with remaining parts taken from reference TRBV7-2 and TRBJ2-7, reads GAGVSQSPSNKVTEKGKDVELRCDPISGHTALYWYRQSLGQGLEFLIYFQGNSAPDKSGLPSDRFSAERTGGSVSTLTIQRTQQEDSAVYLCASSPTRSLYEQYFGPGTRLTVT.

This chain joins TRBV9 and TRBJ2-5; 9 nucleotides agree with TRBD2. The CDR3 totals 15 residues. Germline V CDR1 and CDR2: SGDLS, YYNGEE. V lost 5 bases to trimming and J lost 2 bases; unmatched junction nucleotides: 7. DNA of the CDR3: TGTGCCAGCAGTAAGGGAGCGGGGGGACAAGAGACCCAGTACTTC. Encoded protein: CASSKGAGGQETQYF.

This clone was seen only a few times. The rearrangement links TRBV30 to TRBJ2-7, with 9 bases identical to TRBD2. Trimming at V came to 2 bases and at J to 7 bases, leaving 12 bases not matched to a gene. The CDR3 is 15 residues long. Germline lookup yields CDR1 GTSNPN and CDR2 SVGIG (reference sequence). The CDR3 DNA is TGTGCCTGGAGTTCTGGGGGCGGGAGGGCCCATGAGCAGTACTTC. As protein: CAWSSGGGRAHEQYF.